These T cell receptor beta chains were read from a single sample in a study of read filtering for tumor transcriptome and immune sequencing. MiXCR, run by TCRdb on the reads, gives a single entry per CDR3 protein. Among more than 20,000 distinct CDR3 sequences, 20% to 25% were seen once, and the ten largest hold around a sixth. Sequenced: a population of CD138-negative cells sorted from bone marrow. The receptors shown here come from a donor at least 40 years old with multiple myeloma. Both conserved end residues are part of each CDR3. D genes are given only for firm matches. Size values are once, few and many counts, or a class for expanded clones, and some rows have none.

j_call d_call clone_size v_call cdr3_nt cdr3_aa
TRBJ2-3 TRBD2 many TRBV28 TGTGTCAGCAGTTTATCTATCGGACTAGCGGGCGACACAGATACGCAGTATTTT CVSSLSIGLAGDTDTQYF
TRBJ2-7 . many TRBV27 TGTGCCAGCAATTCCCTAAGCGGGCCAAGCTCCTACGAGCAGTACTTC CASNSLSGPSSYEQYF
TRBJ2-1 . . TRBV28 TGTGCCAGCCCCAGATCCGGAACAGCCTACAATGGGCAGTTCTTC CASPRSGTAYNGQFF
TRBJ1-1 . . TRBV5-1 TGCGCCAGCAGCTTGGGACCGTCTAAGAACACTGAAGCTTTCTTT CASSLGPSKNTEAFF
TRBJ2-1 TRBD2 many TRBV6-1 TGTGCCAGCAGTGAAAATCCCCCCGGGACTAGCGGAGCCATGCAGTTCTTC CASSENPPGTSGAMQFF
TRBJ2-5 . many TRBV20-1 TGCAGTGCTAGAGATCGGACAGGGAGGGGGACCCAGTACTTC CSARDRTGRGTQYF
TRBJ2-3 TRBD2 many TRBV5-4 TGTGCCAGCAGCTCGGGACTAGCGATAGATACGCAGTATTTT CASSSGLAIDTQYF
TRBJ2-1 TRBD2 many TRBV29-1 TGCAGCGTCCCCCGTGGGGGTATAGCGGGGTCCCTCTACAATGAGCAGTTCTTC CSVPRGGIAGSLYNEQFF
TRBJ2-3 . . TRBV7-9 TGTGCCAGCAGCCGGTCGGCTACAGATACGCAGTATTTT CASSRSATDTQYF
TRBJ1-1 . many TRBV3-1 TGTGCCAGCAGCCAAGCTCTGGGGGGCATGGTCGGGAACACTGAAGCTTTCTTT CASSQALGGMVGNTEAFF
TRBJ2-1 TRBD1 many TRBV6-5 TGTGCCACCGGGACAGGAGATTACAATGAGCAGTTCTTC CATGTGDYNEQFF
TRBJ2-2 . many TRBV25-1 TGTGCCAGCTGTCTTATCGATGGCGGGGAGCTGTTTTTT CASCLIDGGELFF
TRBJ2-2 . many TRBV7-6 TGTGCCAGCAGCTCCGGCTCAGGGGGGACTATAACCGGGGAGCTGTTTTTT CASSSGSGGTITGELFF
TRBJ1-6 . many TRBV4-1 TGCGCCTGCAGCCAAGACCGGTCACCCCTCCACTTT CACSQDRSPLHF
TRBJ2-7 . . TRBV11-2 TGTGCCAGCAGCTTAGCGGCACCAACCACTCCCTACGAGCAGTACTTC CASSLAAPTTPYEQYF
TRBJ1-5 TRBD1 few TRBV19 TGTGCCAGTAGTAAACGGACAGGGGGCTCTCAGCCCCAGCATTTT CASSKRTGGSQPQHF
TRBJ2-1 . many TRBV5-1 TGCGCCAGCAGCGGGGCGTTTAGCTCCTACAATGAGCAGTTCTTC CASSGAFSSYNEQFF
TRBJ1-5 . many TRBV20-1 TGCAGTGCTTGGGTGGGGGAAAGAAGAAATCAGCCCCAGCATTTT CSAWVGERRNQPQHF
TRBJ2-3 TRBD2 many TRBV5-6 TGTGCCAGCAGCTTGGTGGCTAGCGGGAGGCAAGATACGCAGTATTTT CASSLVASGRQDTQYF
TRBJ1-5 . many TRBV6-5 TGTGCCAGCAGTTCCTTCGGACCTAATCAGCCCCAGCATTTT CASSSFGPNQPQHF
TRBJ2-7 TRBD1 few TRBV29-1 TGCAGCCCCCCCGACAGGGACTACGAGCAGTACTTC CSPPDRDYEQYF
TRBJ2-7 . many TRBV19 TGTGCCAGTAGTATAGTCCACGACGGTACCTACGAGCAGTACTTC CASSIVHDGTYEQYF
TRBJ2-5 TRBD2 . TRBV5-6 TGTGCCAGCAGCTCAAACCGACTAGCCCGACCTGAGGCCCAGTACTTC CASSSNRLARPEAQYF
TRBJ2-1 . few TRBV11-2 TGTGCCAGCAGCCCATCAACTAGGCGGGAGCAGTTCTTC CASSPSTRREQFF
TRBJ2-1 . once TRBV7-2 TGTGCCAGCAGCCCCCTCACCAGCGGCTACAATGAGCAGCTCTTC CASSPLTSGYNEQLF
TRBJ2-7 TRBD1 many TRBV19 TGTGCCAGTAGTCTGACGTCCTTATCCGGGACAGCCTACGAGCAGTACTTC CASSLTSLSGTAYEQYF
TRBJ1-2 . many TRBV2 TGTGCCAGCAGTGTTAGTCAGTATGACTATGGCTACACCTTC CASSVSQYDYGYTF
TRBJ2-7 TRBD2 many TRBV11-2 TGTGCCAGCAGCGGGGGACTAGCGGGAGCCTACGAGCAGTACTTC CASSGGLAGAYEQYF
TRBJ1-1 TRBD1 many TRBV30 TGTGCCTGTAAGGGACAGGGACCGAGGCCTGAAGCTTTCTTT CACKGQGPRPEAFF
TRBJ2-3 TRBD2 many TRBV28 TGTGCCAGCAGTTTATTTCCCAGCGGGAGCCCCGATACGCAGTATTTT CASSLFPSGSPDTQYF
TRBJ2-6 . medium-sized TRBV28 TGTGCCAGCAGCACAGTCCGATCTGGGGCCAACGTCCTGACTTTC CASSTVRSGANVLTF
TRBJ2-1 TRBD2 many TRBV19 TGTGCCAGTACTCCACTAGCGGGAAGCTCCTACAATGAGCAGTTCTTC CASTPLAGSSYNEQFF
TRBJ2-3 TRBD1 many TRBV11-2 TGTGCCAGCAGCGTCAGGGGACAGGGGACAGATACGCAGTATTTT CASSVRGQGTDTQYF
TRBJ1-1 . many TRBV18 TGTGCCAGCTCACCAATAGGCGGCAGTGAAGCTTTCTTT CASSPIGGSEAFF
TRBJ2-7 . . TRBV29-1 TGCAGCGTTGTGGGCGGGTGGACCTACGAACAGTACTTC CSVVGGWTYEQYF
TRBJ1-1 TRBD1 many TRBV2 TGTGCCAGCAGTGTAGACAGGGGGCAAACTGAAGCTTTCTTT CASSVDRGQTEAFF
TRBJ2-1 . . TRBV12-3/TRBV12-4 TGTGCCAGCAGACCACTAGCTGGAGGTGTTTTTGATGTGCAGTTCTTC CASRPLAGGVFDVQFF
TRBJ2-3 . many TRBV6-1 TGTGCCAGCAGTGAGGTACAAGTTACACGTGCTAGCACAGATACGCAGTATTTT CASSEVQVTRASTDTQYF
TRBJ2-7 . many TRBV29-1 TGCAGCGTTGAGCTAGGACCCGAGCAGTACTTC CSVELGPEQYF
TRBJ2-1 TRBD2 many TRBV11-2 TGTGCCAGCAGCTCTGGGACTAGCGGGACCCACCACAATGAGCAGTTCTTC CASSSGTSGTHHNEQFF
TRBJ1-1 . many TRBV15 TGTGCCACCAGCAGAGATAGGGGGGGTACTGAAGCTTTCTTT CATSRDRGGTEAFF
TRBJ2-1 . many TRBV19 TGTGCCAGTAGTATCACAGGGCCGGGCTCTGATGAGCAGTTCTTC CASSITGPGSDEQFF
TRBJ2-1 . . TRBV7-9 TGTGCCAGCAGCTTAGCGGGGACCAGAAACAATGAGCAGTTCTTC CASSLAGTRNNEQFF
TRBJ2-1 . many TRBV15 TGTGCCACCAGCAGAGATATTGGGGGCTATGAGCAGTTCTTC CATSRDIGGYEQFF
TRBJ1-1 TRBD1 many TRBV29-1 TGCAGCGTAGAGGGACAGGGAGAGAGGAGGGCTTTCTTT CSVEGQGERRAFF
TRBJ2-7 . many TRBV7-2 TGTGCCAGCAGCCAAAGTCTAGGGGTGGAAAAAGGGAAGCAGTACTTC CASSQSLGVEKGKQYF
TRBJ2-3 . once TRBV5-5 TGTGCCAGCAGCCAAGGACCGAGGTTCACAGATACGCAGTATTTT CASSQGPRFTDTQYF
TRBJ2-7 . many TRBV5-5 TGTGCCAGCAGCAAGTCCAACTATGAGCAGTACTTC CASSKSNYEQYF
TRBJ2-3 . many TRBV5-5 TGTGCCAGCAGCTTTATTGGTGCGCGGAACACAGATACGCAGTATTTT CASSFIGARNTDTQYF
TRBJ2-3 . many TRBV5-1 TGCGCCAGCAGCTTGGATGGTGCCCACTCAGATACGCAGTATTTT CASSLDGAHSDTQYF
TRBJ2-7 . many TRBV30 TGTGCCTGGAGTCCATTGGGTCCCGTCCAAAACGAGCAGTACTTC CAWSPLGPVQNEQYF
TRBJ1-1 . many TRBV4-1 TGCGCCAGCAGCCAAGATCCCGCAGGGGCCAGGGAGGCTTTCTTT CASSQDPAGAREAFF
TRBJ2-7 TRBD2 many TRBV28 TGTGCCAGCAGTTTAGGGCTAGCGGGCTACGAGCAGTACTTC CASSLGLAGYEQYF
TRBJ2-1 TRBD2 many TRBV28 TGTGCCAGCAGTTCTCACCGACTAGCGGGAGCGAACTCCACCCCCTACAATGAGCAGTTCTTC CASSSHRLAGANSTPYNEQFF
TRBJ2-1 . . TRBV29-1 TGCAGCGCAGGACAGTTATACAATGAGCAGTTCTTC CSAGQLYNEQFF